The 6 T cell receptor beta chains below come from one sample, sequenced in a study of cytomegalovirus exposure and HLA in healthy donors. Amplification used 60 Vbeta primers and 13 Jbeta primers. The protocol was immunoSEQ multiplex PCR, while the TCRdb copy is restricted to in-frame clones and leaves out a portion. The sample gives approximately 61,000 clones, 70% to 80% of which show up once; approximately 50% is in the top ten. Sequenced input: PBMCs. All receptors derive from a man aged 50-60 years in good health and CMV-seropositive.

The CDR3 DNA reads TGTGCCAGCAGCCAAGAACTCCGCCAGCAGTTCTTC. Its translation is CASSQELRQQFF. The rearrangement uses TRBV4-2 and TRBJ2-1; no firm D call. The CDR3 is 12 amino acids. V shed 0 bases and J shed 11 bases, with 8 bases lying between them. Germline V gene sequence: CDR1 LGHNA, CDR2 YNFKEQ.

The chain combines TRBV7-6 with TRBJ2-2; 12 bases match TRBD2. The germline CDR1 and CDR2 sequences are SGHVS and FNYEAQ. The CDR3 consists of 16 residues. The V and J ends lost 0 bases and 4 bases, in that order; junction bases with no gene match: 0. CDR3 in DNA: TGTGCCAGCAGCTTAGCGACTAGCGGGGGCACCGGGGAGCTGTTTTTT. This encodes CASSLATSGGTGELFF.

The chain uses TRBV11-3 and TRBJ2-2; D is undetermined. Germline V gene data show CDR1 as SGHNT and CDR2 as YENEEA. The CDR3 consists of 12 residues. CDR3 in amino acids: CARSLHTGELFF. The DNA of the CDR3 is TGTGCGAGAAGTTTGCACACCGGGGAGCTGTTTTTT.

J is TRBJ2-7 and V is TRBV6-1; TRBD2 matches at 7 bases. The CDR3 length is 12 residues. Germline trimming cut 7 bases from V and 3 bases from J; bases unmatched to any gene: 3. Germline CDR1 is MNHNS and CDR2 is SASEGT. The CDR3 spells CASTTSVYEQYF. For the CDR3, the DNA is TGTGCCAGCACTACTAGCGTCTACGAGCAGTACTTC.

On this clone: One junction end disagrees with the germline gene, perhaps due to a read error. The rearrangement uses TRBV28 and TRBJ2-7, with TRBD1 identical over 8 bases. This CDR3 region has 16 residues. The germline CDR1 and CDR2 sequences are MDHEN and SYDVKM. The CDR3 DNA reads TGTGCCGGCAGTTTCTCCCGACAGGGGCTAAGGTACGAGCAGTACTTC. This codes for CAGSFSRQGLRYEQYF.

This clone has just a few counts. The chain uses TRBV30 and TRBJ1-1, with 7 bases that match TRBD1. V lost 3 bases to trimming and J lost 5 bases; unmatched junction nucleotides: 3. CDR1 and CDR2 from the germline V gene are GTSNPN and SVGIG (reference sequence). The CDR3 has 12 residues. CDR3 amino acids: CAWSRDSTEAFF. DNA of the CDR3: TGTGCCTGGAGCCGGGACAGTACTGAAGCTTTCTTT. The full variable domain, its missing parts supplied by reference TRBV30 and TRBJ1-1, is SQTIHQWPATLVQPVGSPLSLECTVEGTSNPNLYWYRQAAGRGLQLLFYSVGIGQISSEVPQNLSASRPQDRQFILSSKKLLLSDSGFYLCAWSRDSTEAFFGQGTRLTVV.